This TCR beta chain was sequenced during a study of T cells in Graves' hyperthyroidism and ophthalmopathy. Study summary: Prior to any treatment, at the point of initial diagnosis, peripheral blood was collected. Broader study findings: Clonotypes that were expanded in thyroid above 0.001 mostly appeared in blood too.

As concerns this clonotype: Its antigen is not identified.

RNA transcripts provided the source from which TCR beta CDR3 regions were amplified. The HTBI primer set was used in a first-round RT-PCR of the TCR CDR3. TCRdb re-called the multiplex PCR reads with MiXCR, one entry per CDR3 protein. The sample lists 500,000 to 550,000 distinct CDR3 sequences, around 20% seen once, with 40% to 50% in the top ten. Between the trimmed V and J ends, which lost 1 base and 8 bases, there was a span of 12 bases. CDR3 length: 15 amino acids. The germline gives CDR1 SEHNR, CDR2 FQNEAQ (reference sequence). Ophthalmopathy cases scored 3 or more on the Clinical Activity Score and 4 or more on NOSPECS grade, with duration below 3 months. Extraction of PBMCs used 8.5 to 10 ml of fresh peripheral blood.

The sample was blood. The TCR sequence derives from a man aged 40-49 years with Graves' ophthalmopathy. This chain joins TRBV7-9 and TRBJ1-6; tentative D call: TRBD1 (5 bases). CDR3 coding DNA: TGTGCCAGCAGCTTAGGAGAAAGGGGCCATTCACCCCTCCACTTT. Translated, it gives CASSLGERGHSPLHF. Variable domain in full (rest from reference TRBV7-9 and TRBJ1-6): DTGVSQNPRHKITKRGQNVTFRCDPISEHNRLYWYRQTLGQGPEFLTYFQNEAQLEKSRLLSDRFSAERPKGSFSTLEIQRTEQGDSAMYLCASSLGERGHSPLHFGNGTRLTVT.